This entry is about one T cell receptor (beta chain). This clonotype was picked up a small number of times. It lacks a known antigen. Base quality data are lacking; no much larger clone is found one base away. This specimen comes from a study of T cell repertoires in cytomegalovirus infection (dated by TCRdb to about 2019). For context, the study as a whole: Donor HLA type was relevant to the analysis, because carriage of CMV infection together with the matching HLA type was indicated by public TCR beta signatures.

From cysteine to phenylalanine, the CDR3 is 15 amino acids long. Just the 45-base CDR3 DNA is kept, in frame starting at base 1. The germline V gene (reference sequence) specifies LNHDA as CDR1 and SQIVND as CDR2. Trimming leaves V shorter by 5 bases and J shorter by 1 base, with the junction holding 5 bases beyond the gene matches. What the authors observed across the whole study: The ex vivo response was dominated by HLA-C-restricted CMV-specific TCR beta clonotypes, which also provided the single most frequent clonotype in two of eight donors. Cumulative frequency of public TCR beta family members discriminated carriers of CMV infection plus the relevant HLA type in this cohort and an independent roughly 350-donor cohort.

The run used an Illumina HiSeq 1500. TCRdb handled the public reads itself, with Q25 trimming in fastp and clone calling in MiXCR, and kept productive beta chains. Each entry is one CDR3 protein sequence, shown with its most common DNA and genes. The sample table contains about 180,000 distinct CDR3 sequences; only one count was recorded for roughly 15% of them. Of the sample, approximately 25% is held by the ten largest clones. The V and J segments used are TRBV19 and TRBJ2-7, with TRBD1 identical over 10 junction bases. The sequence derives from a human donor in good health (CMV status not recorded). Some clones in this sample may be carry-over from other donors' samples. Sequenced sample: CD8+ T cells from PBMCs. The CDR3 is CASSARTGGSYEQYF. The DNA sequence is as follows: TGTGCCAGTAGTGCGCGGACAGGGGGGTCCTACGAGCAGTACTTC.